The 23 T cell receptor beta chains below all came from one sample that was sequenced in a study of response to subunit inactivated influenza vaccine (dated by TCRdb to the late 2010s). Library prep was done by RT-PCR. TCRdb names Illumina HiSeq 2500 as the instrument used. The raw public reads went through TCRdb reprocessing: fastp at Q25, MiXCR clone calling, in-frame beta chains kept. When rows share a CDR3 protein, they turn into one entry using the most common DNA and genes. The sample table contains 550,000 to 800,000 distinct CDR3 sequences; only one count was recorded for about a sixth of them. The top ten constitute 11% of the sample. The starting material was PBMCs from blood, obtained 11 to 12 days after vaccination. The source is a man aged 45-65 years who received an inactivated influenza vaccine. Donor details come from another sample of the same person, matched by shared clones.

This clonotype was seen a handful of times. The CDR3 loop reads CATSDFRTTADTGELFF. Written as DNA, the CDR3 is TGTGCCACCAGTGATTTCCGGACCACGGCGGACACCGGGGAGCTGTTTTTT. The chain employs TRBV24-1 and TRBJ2-2; D is ambiguous. Germline V gives CDR1 KGHDR, CDR2 SFDVKD. CDR3 size: 17 residues. V lost 1 base and J 3 bases, leaving 14 bases between the germline ends.

The CDR3 DNA reads TGCAGTGCTAGAACTAGCGGGAGGGTGAACACCGGGGAGCTGTTTTTT. This codes for CSARTSGRVNTGELFF. This chain uses TRBV20-1 with TRBJ2-2; 13 nucleotides line up with TRBD2. With 2 bases clipped from V and 1 base from J, the junction kept 1 base outside the gene matches. Per germline, CDR1 DFQATT and CDR2 SNEGSKA (reference sequence). The CDR3 length is 16 residues.

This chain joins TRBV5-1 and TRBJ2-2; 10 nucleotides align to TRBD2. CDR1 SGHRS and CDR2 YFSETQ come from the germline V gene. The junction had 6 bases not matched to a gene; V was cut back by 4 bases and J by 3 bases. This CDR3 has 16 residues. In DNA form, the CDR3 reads TGCGCCAGCAGCCTAGGGACTAGCGCTGACACCGGGGAGCTGTTTTTT. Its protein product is CASSLGTSADTGELFF.

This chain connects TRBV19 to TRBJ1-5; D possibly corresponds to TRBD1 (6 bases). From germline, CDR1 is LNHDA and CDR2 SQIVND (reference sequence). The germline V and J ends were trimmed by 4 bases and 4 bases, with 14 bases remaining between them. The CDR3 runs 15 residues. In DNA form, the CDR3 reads TGTGCCAGTAGTACGAGACAGGTAGGAAATCAGCCCCAGCATTTT. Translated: CASSTRQVGNQPQHF.

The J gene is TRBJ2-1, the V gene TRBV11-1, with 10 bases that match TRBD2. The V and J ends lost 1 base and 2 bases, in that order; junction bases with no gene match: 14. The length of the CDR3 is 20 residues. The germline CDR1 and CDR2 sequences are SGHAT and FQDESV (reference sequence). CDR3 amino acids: CASSLVASGSRYSTYNEQFF. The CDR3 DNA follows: TGTGCCAGCAGCTTAGTGGCTAGCGGGAGTCGATATTCTACCTACAATGAGCAGTTCTTC.

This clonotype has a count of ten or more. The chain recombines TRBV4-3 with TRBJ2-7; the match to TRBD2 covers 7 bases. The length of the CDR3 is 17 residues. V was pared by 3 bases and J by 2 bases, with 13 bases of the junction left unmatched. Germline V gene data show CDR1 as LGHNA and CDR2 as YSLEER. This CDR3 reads CASSQGPGQGGTYEQYF. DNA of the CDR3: TGCGCCAGCAGCCAGGGGCCTGGGCAGGGAGGGACCTACGAGCAGTACTTC.

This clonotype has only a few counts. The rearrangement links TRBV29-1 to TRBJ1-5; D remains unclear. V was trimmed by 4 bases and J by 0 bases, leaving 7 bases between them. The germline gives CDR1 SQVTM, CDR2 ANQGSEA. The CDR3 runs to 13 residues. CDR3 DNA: TGCAGCGTTGCGGAATATAGCAATCAGCCCCAGCATTTT. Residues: CSVAEYSNQPQHF.

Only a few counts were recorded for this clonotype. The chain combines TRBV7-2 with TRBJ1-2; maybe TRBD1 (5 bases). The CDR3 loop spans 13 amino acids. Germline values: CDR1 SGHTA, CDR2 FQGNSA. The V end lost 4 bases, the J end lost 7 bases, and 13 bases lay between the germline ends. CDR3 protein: CASSSPGLTGYTF. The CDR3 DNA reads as TGTGCCAGCAGCTCCCCGGGACTGACTGGCTACACCTTC.

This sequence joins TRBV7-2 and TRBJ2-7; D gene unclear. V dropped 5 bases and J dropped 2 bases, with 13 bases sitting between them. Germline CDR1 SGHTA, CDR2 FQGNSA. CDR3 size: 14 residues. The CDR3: CASSTRTAPYEQYF. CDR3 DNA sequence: TGTGCCAGCAGCACAAGGACGGCTCCCTACGAGCAGTACTTC.

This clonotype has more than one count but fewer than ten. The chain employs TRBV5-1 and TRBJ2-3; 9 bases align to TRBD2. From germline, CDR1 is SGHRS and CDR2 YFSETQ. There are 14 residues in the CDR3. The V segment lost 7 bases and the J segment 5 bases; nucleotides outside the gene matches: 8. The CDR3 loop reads CASGGGAVGDTQYF. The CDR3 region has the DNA TGCGCCAGCGGCGGGGGGGCCGTCGGAGATACGCAGTATTTT.

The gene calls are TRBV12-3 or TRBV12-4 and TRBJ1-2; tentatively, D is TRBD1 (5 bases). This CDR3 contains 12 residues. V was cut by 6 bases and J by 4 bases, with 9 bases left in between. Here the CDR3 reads CASSRQSYGYTF. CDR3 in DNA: TGTGCCAGCAGCCGACAGAGCTATGGCTACACCTTC.

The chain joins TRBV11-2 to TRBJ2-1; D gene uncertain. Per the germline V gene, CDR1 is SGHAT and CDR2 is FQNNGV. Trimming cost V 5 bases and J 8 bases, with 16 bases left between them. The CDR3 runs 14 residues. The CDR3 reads CASSRLGGWYEQFF. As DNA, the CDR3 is TGTGCCAGCAGCCGCCTAGGTGGGTGGTATGAGCAGTTCTTC.

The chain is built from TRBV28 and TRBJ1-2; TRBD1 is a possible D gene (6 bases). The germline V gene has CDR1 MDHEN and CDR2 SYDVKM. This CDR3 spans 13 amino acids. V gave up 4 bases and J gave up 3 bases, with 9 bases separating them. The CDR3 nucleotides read TGTGCCAGCAGTTCTAGGACAGACTATGGCTACACCTTC. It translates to CASSSRTDYGYTF.

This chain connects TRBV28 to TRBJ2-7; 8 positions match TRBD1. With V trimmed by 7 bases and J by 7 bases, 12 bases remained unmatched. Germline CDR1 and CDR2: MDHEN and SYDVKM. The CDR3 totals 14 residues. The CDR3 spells CASTPPGQGWEQYF. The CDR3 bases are TGTGCCAGCACCCCCCCCGGACAGGGTTGGGAGCAGTACTTC.

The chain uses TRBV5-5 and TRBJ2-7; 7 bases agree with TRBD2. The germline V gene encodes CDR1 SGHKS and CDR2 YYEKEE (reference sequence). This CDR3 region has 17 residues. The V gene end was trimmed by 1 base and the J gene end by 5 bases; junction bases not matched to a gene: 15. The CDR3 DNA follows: TGTGCCAGCAGCTTGTCTTTGACAAAACTAGCGTGGGACGAGCAGTACTTC. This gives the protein CASSLSLTKLAWDEQYF.

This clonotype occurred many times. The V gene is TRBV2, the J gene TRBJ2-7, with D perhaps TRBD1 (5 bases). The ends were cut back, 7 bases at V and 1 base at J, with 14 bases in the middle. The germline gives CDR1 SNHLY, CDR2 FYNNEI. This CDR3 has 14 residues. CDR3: CASMYQGISYEQYF. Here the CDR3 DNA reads TGTGCCAGCATGTATCAGGGTATATCCTACGAGCAGTACTTC. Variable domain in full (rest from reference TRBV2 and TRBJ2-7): EPEVTQTPSHQVTQMGQEVILRCVPISNHLYFYWYRQILGQKVEFLVSFYNNEISEKSEIFDDQFSVERPDGSNFTLKIRSTKLEDSAMYFCASMYQGISYEQYFGPGTRLTVT.

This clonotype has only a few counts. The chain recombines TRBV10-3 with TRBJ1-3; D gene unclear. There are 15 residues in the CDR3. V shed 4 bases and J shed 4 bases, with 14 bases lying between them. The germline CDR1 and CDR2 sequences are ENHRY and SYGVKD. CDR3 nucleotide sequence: TGTGCCATCAGTGTACAGCCCGAGAACGGAAACACCATATATTTT. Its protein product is CAISVQPENGNTIYF.

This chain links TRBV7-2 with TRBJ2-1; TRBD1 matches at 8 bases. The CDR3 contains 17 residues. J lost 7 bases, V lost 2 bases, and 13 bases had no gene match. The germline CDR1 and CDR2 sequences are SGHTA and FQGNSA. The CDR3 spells CASSLSSGGPGLNEQFF. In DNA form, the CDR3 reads TGTGCCAGCAGCTTATCTTCAGGGGGCCCGGGCCTAAATGAGCAGTTCTTC.

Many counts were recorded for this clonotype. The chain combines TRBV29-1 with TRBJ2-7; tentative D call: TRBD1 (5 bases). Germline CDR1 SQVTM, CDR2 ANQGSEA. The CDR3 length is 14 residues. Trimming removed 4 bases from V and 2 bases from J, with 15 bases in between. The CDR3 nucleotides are TGCAGCGTTGGACAGTTTTTCCCTACCTACGAGCAGTACTTC. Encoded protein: CSVGQFFPTYEQYF.

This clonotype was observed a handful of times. The CDR3 sequence: CASSQRPGQGASKLFF. Written as DNA, the CDR3 is TGCGCCAGCAGCCAAAGACCGGGACAGGGGGCCTCAAAACTGTTTTTT. The gene calls are TRBV5-1 and TRBJ1-4; TRBD1 aligns across 12 bases. The V and J ends lost 4 bases and 10 bases, in that order; junction bases with no gene match: 11. This CDR3 is built from 16 residues. Germline CDR1 reads SGHRS; CDR2 reads YFSETQ. Based on the CDR3 plus reference TRBV5-1 and TRBJ1-4, the full variable domain is KAGVTQTPRYLIKTRGQQVTLSCSPISGHRSVSWYQQTPGQGLQFLFEYFSETQRNKGNFPGRFSGRQFSNSRSEMNVSTLELGDSALYLCASSQRPGQGASKLFFGSGTQLSVL.

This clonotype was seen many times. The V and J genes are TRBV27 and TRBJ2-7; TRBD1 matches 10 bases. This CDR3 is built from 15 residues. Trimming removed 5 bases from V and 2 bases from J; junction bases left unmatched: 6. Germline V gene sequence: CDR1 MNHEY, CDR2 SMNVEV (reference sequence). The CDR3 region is CASSPVGTGAYEQYF. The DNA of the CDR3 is TGTGCCAGCAGTCCGGTTGGGACAGGGGCCTACGAGCAGTACTTC.

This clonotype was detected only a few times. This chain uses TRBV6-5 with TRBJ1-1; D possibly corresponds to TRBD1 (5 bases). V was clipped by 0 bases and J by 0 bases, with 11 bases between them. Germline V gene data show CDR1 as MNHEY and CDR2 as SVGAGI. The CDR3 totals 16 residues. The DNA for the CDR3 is TGTGCCAGCAGTTACTCCCGAGGGACTTTGAACACTGAAGCTTTCTTT. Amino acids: CASSYSRGTLNTEAFF.

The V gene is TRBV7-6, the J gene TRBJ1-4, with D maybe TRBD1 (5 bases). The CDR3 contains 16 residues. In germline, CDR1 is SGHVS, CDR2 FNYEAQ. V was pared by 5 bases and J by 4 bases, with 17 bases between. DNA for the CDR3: TGTGCCAGCAGCGCACAACCGGGACGGAATAATGAAAAACTGTTTTTT. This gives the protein CASSAQPGRNNEKLFF.